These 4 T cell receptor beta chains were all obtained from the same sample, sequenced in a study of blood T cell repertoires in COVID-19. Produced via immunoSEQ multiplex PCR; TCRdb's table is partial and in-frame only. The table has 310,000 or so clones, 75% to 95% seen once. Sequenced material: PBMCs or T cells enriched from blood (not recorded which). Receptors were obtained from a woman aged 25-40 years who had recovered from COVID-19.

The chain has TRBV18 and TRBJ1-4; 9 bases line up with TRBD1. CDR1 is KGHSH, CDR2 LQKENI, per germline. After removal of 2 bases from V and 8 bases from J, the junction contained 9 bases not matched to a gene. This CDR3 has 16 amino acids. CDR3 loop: CASSPTGGQAWEKLFF. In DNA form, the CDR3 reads TGTGCCAGCTCACCAACAGGGGGCCAGGCATGGGAAAAACTGTTTTTT.

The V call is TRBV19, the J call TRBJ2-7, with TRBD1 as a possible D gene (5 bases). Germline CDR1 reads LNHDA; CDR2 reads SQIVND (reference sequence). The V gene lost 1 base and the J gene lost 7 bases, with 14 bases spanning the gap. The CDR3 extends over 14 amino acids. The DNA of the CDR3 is TGTGCCAGTAGTATAGGGACATGGTCCTTGGAGCAGTACTTC. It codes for CASSIGTWSLEQYF.

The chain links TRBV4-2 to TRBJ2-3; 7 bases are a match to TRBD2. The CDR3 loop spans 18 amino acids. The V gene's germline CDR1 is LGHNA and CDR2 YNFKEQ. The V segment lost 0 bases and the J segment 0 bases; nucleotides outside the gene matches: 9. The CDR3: CASSQDFIAGVSTDTQYF. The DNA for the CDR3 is TGTGCCAGCAGCCAAGATTTCATAGCGGGTGTTAGCACAGATACGCAGTATTTT.

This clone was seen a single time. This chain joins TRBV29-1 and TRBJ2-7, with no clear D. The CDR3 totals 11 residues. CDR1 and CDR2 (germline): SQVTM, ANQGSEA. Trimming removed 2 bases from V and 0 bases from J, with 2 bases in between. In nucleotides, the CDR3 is TGCAGCGTTGAACTCTCCTACGAGCAGTACTTC. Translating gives CSVELSYEQYF.